Listed here are 18 T cell receptor beta chains from one sample, sequenced in a study of T cells in Graves' hyperthyroidism and ophthalmopathy. Authors of the study amplified TCR beta CDR3 regions from RNA transcripts. A set of HTBI primers served as the primers for a first-round RT-PCR of the TCR CDR3. In TCRdb, the multiplex PCR reads were re-called with MiXCR into one record per CDR3 protein. The data contain a few hundred thousand distinct CDR3 sequences, approximately 15% of them singletons. Sequenced sample: blood. The receptors were gathered from a woman aged 18-29 years with Graves' hyperthyroidism.

In its sample, this clonotype was seen a few times. The chain links TRBV30 to TRBJ2-5, with 8 bases matching TRBD2. This CDR3 is built from 15 residues. CDR1 and CDR2 from the germline V gene are GTSNPN and SVGIG (reference sequence). With 2 bases clipped from V and 5 bases from J, the junction kept 10 bases outside the gene matches. This chain's CDR3 is CAWSPTGGAEETQYF. The CDR3 DNA follows: TGTGCCTGGAGTCCGACGGGGGGGGCTGAGGAGACCCAGTACTTC.

The J gene is TRBJ1-1, the V gene TRBV7-9; D is perhaps TRBD1 (5 bases). The V end was cut by 5 bases, the J end by 6 bases, with 19 bases between. Germline lookup yields CDR1 SEHNR and CDR2 FQNEAQ (reference sequence). This CDR3 has 15 amino acids. The DNA of the CDR3 is TGTGCCAGCAGCGTAGGGGCCTCCGAGGGTTCTGAAGCTTTCTTT. Translating it yields CASSVGASEGSEAFF.

There are a few counts of this clonotype. This may stem from a read error, because a much larger clone lies one nucleotide away. The chain carries TRBV11-2 and TRBJ2-3; D may be TRBD1 (5 bases). The CDR3 runs to 13 residues. Looked up from germline, CDR1 is SGHAT and CDR2 is FQNNGV. DNA of the CDR3: TGTGCCAGCAGCTTAGACAGGGAAGATATGCAGTATTTT. As protein: CASSLDREDMQYF.

The rearrangement links TRBV10-3 to TRBJ1-1; D perhaps matches TRBD1 (5 bases). The CDR3 consists of 14 residues. CDR1 and CDR2 from the germline V gene are ENHRY and SYGVKD. V was trimmed by 2 bases and J by 6 bases, leaving 13 bases between them. In nucleotides, the CDR3 is TGTGCCATCAGTGAGCGGTCATTAGGGGCTGAAGCTTTCTTT. Residues: CAISERSLGAEAFF.

This clonotype was counted many times. The chain has TRBV5-1 and TRBJ2-1, with D perhaps matching TRBD1 or TRBD2 (5 bases each). CDR1 SGHRS and CDR2 YFSETQ come from the germline V gene. V lost 2 bases and J lost 7, with 16 bases in between. The CDR3 contains 15 residues. Here the CDR3 DNA reads TGCGCCAGCAGCTTACTAACCGGGACCTCAAATGAGCAGTTCTTC. Protein product: CASSLLTGTSNEQFF.

This clonotype was seen repeatedly, ten times or more. The rearrangement links TRBV7-2 to TRBJ2-1; either TRBD1 or TRBD2 may fit D (6 bases each). V lost 5 bases, J lost 6 bases, and 17 bases lay in between. The germline V gene has CDR1 SGHTA and CDR2 FQGNSA. The CDR3 runs 15 residues. CDR3 sequence (DNA): TGTGCCAGCAGCCCGGGGGCGGAGGTCGGCAATGAGCAGTTCTTC. It codes for CASSPGAEVGNEQFF.

In this sample, this clonotype turned up many times. The rearrangement joins TRBV27 to TRBJ2-1, with 14 positions matching TRBD2. Trimming took 2 bases from V and 9 from J; bases not matched to a gene: 6. Germline V gene data show CDR1 as MNHEY and CDR2 as SMNVEV (reference sequence). The CDR3 loop spans 16 amino acids. CDR3 protein: CASSLAGTSGSSEQFF. The CDR3 bases are TGTGCCAGCAGTTTAGCCGGGACTAGCGGGAGTAGTGAGCAGTTCTTC.

This clonotype came up many times. The chain combines TRBV11-2 with TRBJ2-7; 11 bases are a match to TRBD2. Germline trimming cut 2 bases from V and 3 bases from J; bases unmatched to any gene: 12. CDR1 and CDR2 from the germline V gene are SGHAT and FQNNGV. CDR3 length: 18 amino acids. The CDR3 region has the DNA TGTGCCAGCAGCTTAACTAGCGGGAGAACGGGTCCCCTCTACGAGCAGTACGTC. This sequence encodes CASSLTSGRTGPLYEQYV.

A note on this clonotype: This clone may be a read error of a much larger clone one base away. The chain links TRBV27 to TRBJ1-2; D gene unclear. The CDR3 spans 13 residues. CDR1 is MNHEY, CDR2 SMNVEV, per germline (reference sequence). Trimming left V 3 bases short and J 8 bases short, with 13 bases between. CDR3 amino acids: CASSFDATGGYTF. CDR3 in DNA: TGTGCCAGCAGTTTTGACGCCACGGGAGGCTACACCTTC.

The rearrangement joins TRBV30 to TRBJ2-2, with TRBD2 matching 10 bases. The CDR3 runs 16 residues. Germline V CDR1 and CDR2: GTSNPN, SVGIG (reference sequence). V lost 4 bases to trimming and J lost 5 bases; unmatched junction nucleotides: 10. The CDR3 DNA reads TGTGCCTGGACCTCCTGGCTAGCGGGAGTTACCGGGGAGCTGTTTTTT. It is translated as CAWTSWLAGVTGELFF.

This chain links TRBV20-1 with TRBJ2-1, with 10 bases matching TRBD2. Germline values: CDR1 DFQATT, CDR2 SNEGSKA (reference sequence). Germline trimming cut 6 bases from V and 8 bases from J; bases unmatched to any gene: 16. The CDR3 loop spans 16 amino acids. The CDR3 nucleotides are TGCAGTGCCACAACCTTGGCTAGCGGGAGTCGAGATGAGCAGTTCTTC. Translating gives CSATTLASGSRDEQFF.

In this sample, this clonotype turned up many times. The chain uses TRBV6-6 and TRBJ2-1; TRBD2 matches 8 bases. V shed 1 base, J shed 7 bases, and the junction held 9 bases outside the gene matches. The CDR3 extends over 16 amino acids. Germline values: CDR1 MNHNY, CDR2 SVGAGI (reference sequence). The CDR3 loop reads CASSYLYGRAVNEQFF. Here the CDR3 DNA reads TGTGCCAGCAGTTACTTGTACGGGAGGGCGGTAAATGAGCAGTTCTTC.

The chain carries TRBV6-1 and TRBJ1-5, with D perhaps TRBD1 (6 bases). The V end was cut by 8 bases, the J end by 7 bases, with 15 bases between. The CDR3 runs 13 residues. Germline lookup yields CDR1 MNHNS and CDR2 SASEGT. The CDR3 is CASADRKQQPQHF. The CDR3 DNA reads as TGTGCCAGCGCTGACAGGAAACAACAGCCCCAGCATTTT.

This clonotype was seen only a few times. CDR3 sequence: CASSQIWGQGYGYTF. The DNA for the CDR3 is TGTGCCAGCAGCCAAATCTGGGGGCAAGGCTATGGCTACACCTTC. The chain links TRBV14 to TRBJ1-2; possibly TRBD1 for D (6 bases). The CDR3 has 15 residues. The V gene lost 2 bases and the J gene lost 4 bases, with 14 bases spanning the gap. Germline CDR1 SGHDN, CDR2 FVKESK.

Ten or more counts support this clonotype. Here the CDR3 DNA reads TGTGCCAGCAGTCCAATTCCGGGACAGGGGGCAGATACGCAGTATTTT. Residues: CASSPIPGQGADTQYF. The chain carries TRBV2 and TRBJ2-3; TRBD1 agrees at 11 bases. The J segment lost 4 bases and the V segment lost 5 bases, leaving 8 bases of the junction unmatched. Germline values: CDR1 SNHLY, CDR2 FYNNEI. This CDR3 has 16 residues. The whole variable domain, filled in from reference TRBV2 and TRBJ2-3, reads EPEVTQTPSHQVTQMGQEVILRCVPISNHLYFYWYRQILGQKVEFLVSFYNNEISEKSEIFDDQFSVERPDGSNFTLKIRSTKLEDSAMYFCASSPIPGQGADTQYFGPGTRLTVL.

At least ten counts were recorded for this clonotype. The rearrangement links TRBV27 to TRBJ1-1; the D is unclear. Germline CDR1 MNHEY, CDR2 SMNVEV (reference sequence). The CDR3 is 14 residues long. V lost 4 bases and J 1 base, leaving 10 bases between the germline ends. CDR3 nucleotides: TGTGCCAGCAGTTCCCCAATTCAGAACACTGAAGCTTTCTTT. Residues: CASSSPIQNTEAFF.

This sequence joins TRBV7-8 and TRBJ2-6; D perhaps matches TRBD1 (5 bases). Trimming took off 2 bases at V and 0 bases at J, with 8 bases between the two ends. The CDR3 spans 16 residues. Germline assignment: CDR1 SGHVS and CDR2 FQNEAQ. The CDR3 coding sequence is TGTGCCAGCAGCTTAATACAGGTCTCTGGGGCCAACGTCCTGACTTTC. Encoded protein: CASSLIQVSGANVLTF. Drawing the rest from reference TRBV7-8 and TRBJ2-6, the complete variable domain is GAGVSQSPRYKVAKRGQDVALRCDPISGHVSLFWYQQALGQGPEFLTYFQNEAQLDKSGLPSDRFFAERPEGSVSTLKIQRTQQEDSAVYLCASSLIQVSGANVLTFGAGSRLTVL.

V is TRBV7-2 and J is TRBJ1-4, with no clear D. CDR3 length: 14 amino acids. Trimming cost V 5 bases and J 5 bases, with 12 bases left between them. CDR1 and CDR2 from the germline V gene are SGHTA and FQGNSA. The DNA for the CDR3 is TGTGCCAGCAGCGGGCATCTCAAAAATGAAAAACTGTTTTTT. Translated, it gives CASSGHLKNEKLFF.